Below, one TCR beta chain is given with its context. Its antigen is unknown. TCRdb's copy holds only in-frame clones and misses some; the assay was immunoSEQ multiplex PCR. The sample gives under 250,000 clones, around nine tenths of which show up once; roughly 2.5% is in the top ten. The record originates from a study of cytomegalovirus exposure and HLA in healthy donors. Study-level points and caveats: There were a few CMV-associated chains whose specificity for CMV antigens was confirmed in vitro. Researchers counted over 150 TCR beta chains as cytomegalovirus-associated.

Donors came from a validation cohort of over a hundred subjects, distinct from the first 666-subject cohort. The CDR3 contains 15 residues. Trimming took 6 bases from V and 6 from J; bases not matched to a gene: 8. Germline CDR1 reads MDHEN; CDR2 reads SYDVKM. The V gene is TRBV28, the J gene TRBJ2-1; 10 nucleotides match TRBD1. The sample comprised PBMCs. The clonotype was recovered from a man between 18 and 29 years old in good health and CMV-seronegative. Here the CDR3 reads CASSVPGQGFNEQFF. DNA of the CDR3: TGTGCCAGCAGCGTCCCGGGACAGGGGTTCAATGAGCAGTTCTTC.